This T cell receptor (beta chain) was identified during a study of blood T cell repertoires in COVID-19 (dated by TCRdb to the early 2020s). At the level of the whole study: The collaborator samples originated in the United States, Italy and Spain and spanned the acute and convalescent phases of COVID-19. The prospective study material was composed of cDNA or gDNA derived from T cells, B-cell-depleted T cells, or PBMCs. Where HLA class I and class II types were available, the types were taken from metadata supplied by the sample provider, not from assay-based typing. The repertoires were released in a freely available public database meant as a resource for research on the immune response to SARS-CoV-2. The dataset comprised deeply sampled blood TCRbeta repertoires from subjects exposed to, actively infected with, or recovered from COVID-19. A de-identified subject ID, COVID-19 status, age in years and sex were almost always included in the sample metadata. The samples were drawn from the first 160 participants of the ongoing ImmuneRACE study and from roughly 1,300 subjects provided by 6 global collaborators. The research as a whole found: The amount of clinical and demographic metadata varied by source and participant and was provided uncurated.

Concerning this clone itself: Its antigen target is currently unknown. The input lacks base qualities; no much larger clone sits a single base away.

Whole blood was collected in K2EDTA tubes by collaborating institutions according to the institutions' own protocols. For TCRbeta analysis, collaborators shipped samples in one of three forms: frozen whole blood, isolated PBMCs, or DNA extracted from either of those sample types. The CDR3, from cysteine to phenylalanine, totals 15 residues. CDR3 DNA only is kept here, 45 bases in frame from base 1. The V and J ends are trimmed by 3 bases and 3 bases, leaving 14 bases between them. In the germline V gene, CDR1 corresponds to MGHDK and CDR2 to SYGVNS. TCRbeta CDR3 regions were amplified from genomic DNA using the immunoSEQ Assay, a bias-controlled multiplex PCR. The paper's processing steps were these. Within the assay, amplification of reference gene primers was used to estimate how many nucleated cells each sample contained. To quantify the absolute abundance of each unique TCRbeta CDR3 rearrangement, sequence reads were collapsed and filtered. For each sample, productive Simpson clonality was calculated as the square root of Simpson's diversity index over productive rearrangements. Not all clones reach the TCRdb copy of this immuneACCESS table, which keeps in-frame sequences only. Checked studies attribute under half of the gap to unresolved V genes and leave the rest unexplained. That table supplies the V and J calls and clone size; D and trimming were determined from the DNA. The table for this sample lists about 110,000 clones; about 85% of them were counted only once. About 1.4% of the sample comes from the top ten.

This sequence was found in a man aged 50-59 years with acute or convalescent COVID-19. The chain is made from TRBV25-1 and TRBJ1-2; TRBD1 might be the D gene, on 5 matching bases. The sample was peripheral blood. The CDR3: CASSEREGRDYGYTF. The nucleotide sequence is given as TGTGCCAGCAGTGAGAGGGAGGGGCGAGACTATGGCTACACCTTC.